The 9 T cell receptor beta chains given below trace back to one sample, sequenced in a study of response to subunit inactivated influenza vaccine. Using its own MiXCR run on the RT-PCR reads, TCRdb lists one record per CDR3 protein. Of around 750,000 distinct CDR3 sequences detected, less than 25% appear once; the ten largest clones hold 9.5% to 13%. Source: PBMCs from blood, taken about 5 days after vaccination. Every receptor here comes from a man between 45 and 60 years old who received an inactivated influenza vaccine.

A few counts support this clonotype. V and J are TRBV7-2 and TRBJ2-1, with D tentatively TRBD1 or TRBD2 (6 bases each). CDR1 SGHTA and CDR2 FQGNSA come from the germline V gene. The CDR3 contains 15 residues. V was shortened by 2 bases and J by 7 bases, with 15 bases between the two germline ends. Here the CDR3 DNA reads TGTGCCAGCAGCTTATTCGGGACAAGCGGGAATGAGCAGTTCTTC. Its translation is CASSLFGTSGNEQFF.

This clonotype was seen a few times. The V call is TRBV12-3 or TRBV12-4, the J call TRBJ2-4, with 7 nucleotides matching TRBD1. The V and J ends lost 0 bases and 8 bases, in that order; junction bases with no gene match: 7. This CDR3 has 15 amino acids. This chain's CDR3 is CASSLAVTGMHIQYF. As DNA, the CDR3 is TGTGCCAGCAGTTTAGCCGTGACAGGGATGCACATTCAGTACTTC.

In this sample, this clonotype turned up many times. The rearrangement links TRBV28 to TRBJ1-6; weak D call: TRBD1 (6 bases). Germline V lookup: CDR1 MDHEN, CDR2 SYDVKM. Trimming removed 3 bases from V and 7 bases from J, with 10 bases in between. This CDR3 comprises 14 residues. The CDR3 spells CASSFGQGNSPLHF. The CDR3 DNA sequence: TGTGCCAGCAGTTTCGGGCAGGGGAATTCACCCCTCCACTTT.

This clonotype was seen a few times. This chain joins TRBV6-5 and TRBJ2-3, with 7 bases that match TRBD2. The CDR3 spans 18 residues. Trimming at V came to 1 base and at J to 0 bases, leaving 10 bases not matched to a gene. Germline assignment: CDR1 MNHEY and CDR2 SVGAGI. Here the CDR3 DNA reads TGTGCCAGCAGTTACTTCTCGACTAGCACTCCTAGCACAGATACGCAGTATTTT. Translation: CASSYFSTSTPSTDTQYF.

This chain connects TRBV20-1 to TRBJ1-1; possibly TRBD1 for D (5 bases). The V gene lost 5 bases and the J gene lost 7 bases, with 17 bases spanning the gap. The CDR3 sequence is 13 residues long. The germline V gene encodes CDR1 DFQATT and CDR2 SNEGSKA (reference sequence). The CDR3, as DNA: TGCAGTGCTCTCATAATGGGGGTCGGTGAAGCTTTCTTT. This sequence encodes CSALIMGVGEAFF.

This clonotype was counted many times. Germline is not matched at one junction end, which may reflect a read error. V is TRBV12-3 or TRBV12-4 and J is TRBJ2-1; D perhaps matches TRBD2 (6 bases). The CDR3 is 15 residues long. The CDR3 loop is CASSFPAGSSNEQFF. In DNA form, the CDR3 reads TGTGCCAGCAGTTTCCCCGCGGGGTCCTCCAATGAGCAGTTCTTC.

This clonotype came up many times. V and J are TRBV12-3 or TRBV12-4 and TRBJ2-5, with D perhaps matching TRBD1 (5 bases). V was clipped by 2 bases and J by 6 bases, with 16 bases between them. The CDR3 has 15 residues. The CDR3 loop is CASSLSDRKAQTQYF. CDR3 DNA: TGTGCCAGCAGTTTATCTGACAGAAAGGCGCAGACCCAGTACTTC.

V gene TRBV29-1 combines with J gene TRBJ2-5, with TRBD1 matching over 7 bases. Germline CDR1 SQVTM, CDR2 ANQGSEA. V shed 7 bases, J shed 0 bases, and the junction held 2 bases outside the gene matches. There are 12 residues in the CDR3. CDR3 region: CSADRDQETQYF. Written as DNA, the CDR3 is TGCAGCGCTGACAGGGACCAAGAGACCCAGTACTTC. Combining the CDR3 with reference TRBV29-1 and TRBJ2-5 gives the whole variable domain SAVISQKPSRDICQRGTSLTIQCQVDSQVTMMFWYRQQPGQSLTLIATANQGSEATYESGFVIDKFPISRPNLTFSTLTVSNMSPEDSSIYLCSADRDQETQYFGPGTRLLVL.

The sample holds a few counts of this clonotype. J is TRBJ1-2 and V is TRBV7-2; D not resolved. The CDR3 is made up of 12 amino acids. Germline-derived CDR1 and CDR2 are SGHTA and FQGNSA. V was trimmed by 5 bases and J by 3 bases, leaving 7 bases between them. CDR3 protein: CASSRDHYGYTF. The CDR3 DNA follows: TGTGCCAGCAGCCGTGACCACTATGGCTACACCTTC.